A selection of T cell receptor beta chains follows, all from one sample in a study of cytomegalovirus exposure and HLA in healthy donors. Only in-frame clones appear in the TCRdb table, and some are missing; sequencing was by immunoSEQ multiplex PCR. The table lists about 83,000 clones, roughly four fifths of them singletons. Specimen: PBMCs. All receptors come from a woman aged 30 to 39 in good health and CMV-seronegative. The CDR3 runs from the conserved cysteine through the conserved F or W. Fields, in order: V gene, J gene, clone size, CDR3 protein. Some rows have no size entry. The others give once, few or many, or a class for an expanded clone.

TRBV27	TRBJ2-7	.	CASSLHWDSTYEQYF
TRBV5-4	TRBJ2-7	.	CASSAGQGGYEQYF
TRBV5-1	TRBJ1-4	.	CASRLGANEKLFF
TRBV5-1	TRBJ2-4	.	CASSPEAPRGNIQYF
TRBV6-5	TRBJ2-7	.	CASSEGDPTYEQYF
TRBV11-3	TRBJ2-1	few	CASSSAGTSGRNEQFF
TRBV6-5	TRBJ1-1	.	CASRGQPNKKEAFF
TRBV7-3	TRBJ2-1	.	CASSPDRHNEQFF
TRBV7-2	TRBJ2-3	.	CASSPGQGARTQYF
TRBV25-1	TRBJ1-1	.	CASSGTGRSTEAFF
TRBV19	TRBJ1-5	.	CASSVSGQGQQPQHF
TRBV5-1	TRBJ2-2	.	CASSTGQGTGELFF
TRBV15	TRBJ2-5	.	CATSYQDVQETQYF
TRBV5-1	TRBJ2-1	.	CASSFRDSYNEQFF
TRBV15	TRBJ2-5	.	CATSRDTSQETQYF
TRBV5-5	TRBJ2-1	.	CASSLFASGSYNEQFF
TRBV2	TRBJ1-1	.	CASSEPAPGAFF
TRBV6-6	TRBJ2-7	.	CASSYPLGGGVSEQYF
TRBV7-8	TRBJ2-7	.	CASSLVGRHEQYF
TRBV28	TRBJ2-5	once	CASSLIGLAGGQETQYF
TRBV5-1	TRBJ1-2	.	CASSLPITGGASGYTF
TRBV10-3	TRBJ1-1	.	CAIAGGGGGTEAFF
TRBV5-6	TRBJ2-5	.	CASSLARNAQYF
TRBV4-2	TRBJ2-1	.	CASSLPRNEQFF
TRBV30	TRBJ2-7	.	CAWGDTGWVTYF
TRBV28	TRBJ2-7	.	CASSLIGQGTSYEQYF
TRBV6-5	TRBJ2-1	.	CASSFQGVNEQFF
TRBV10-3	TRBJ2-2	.	CASGQGANTGELFF
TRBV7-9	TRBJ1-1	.	CASSFRGRKDTEAFF
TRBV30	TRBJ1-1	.	CAWTYRNTEAFF
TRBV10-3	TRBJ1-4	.	CAISESQGTGEKLFF
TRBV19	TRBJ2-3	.	CASSILGRGSSDTQYF
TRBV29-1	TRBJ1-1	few	CSAQVVAEAFF
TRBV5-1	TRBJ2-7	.	CASSFGRSYEQYF
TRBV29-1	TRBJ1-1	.	CSVNRGISTEAFF
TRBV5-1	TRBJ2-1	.	CASSFGLAGKQEQFF
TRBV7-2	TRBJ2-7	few	CASSLEGGHSVPYEQYF
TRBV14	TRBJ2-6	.	CASSLRTGLSSGANVLTF
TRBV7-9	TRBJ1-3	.	CSSRVSSGNTIYF
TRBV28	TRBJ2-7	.	CASSSSGTGRYEQYF
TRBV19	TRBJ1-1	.	CASIPSGTGYTEAFF
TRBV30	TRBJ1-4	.	CAWQQGQNEKLFF
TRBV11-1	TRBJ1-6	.	CASSLGGGNSPLHF
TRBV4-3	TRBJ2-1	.	CASSQEGAAGNEQFF
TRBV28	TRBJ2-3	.	CASSLGGTTDTQYF
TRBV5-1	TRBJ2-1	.	CASSLSGGLGNEQFF
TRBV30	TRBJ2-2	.	CAWNGGQGARTGELFF
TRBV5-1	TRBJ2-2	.	CASNLIQGNTGELFF
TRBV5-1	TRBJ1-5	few	CASSRGGGQPQHF
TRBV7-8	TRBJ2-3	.	CASSLGRGLRERTDTQYF
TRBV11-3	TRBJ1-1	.	CASSPGDGVDEAFF
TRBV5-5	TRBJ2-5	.	CATKTNPAEGQETQYF
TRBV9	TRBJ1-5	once	CASSGPDGGYQPQHF
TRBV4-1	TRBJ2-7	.	CASSPMLVLVNEQYF
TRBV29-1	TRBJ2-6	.	CSVVGQTSGANVLTF
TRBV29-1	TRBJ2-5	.	CSVFFQETQYF
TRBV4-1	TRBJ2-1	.	CASSEAGTGANEQFF
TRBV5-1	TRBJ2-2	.	CASRGAGPNTGELFF
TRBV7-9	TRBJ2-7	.	CSSSPRRASGPYEQYF
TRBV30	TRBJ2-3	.	CAWSVGSGYTDTQYF